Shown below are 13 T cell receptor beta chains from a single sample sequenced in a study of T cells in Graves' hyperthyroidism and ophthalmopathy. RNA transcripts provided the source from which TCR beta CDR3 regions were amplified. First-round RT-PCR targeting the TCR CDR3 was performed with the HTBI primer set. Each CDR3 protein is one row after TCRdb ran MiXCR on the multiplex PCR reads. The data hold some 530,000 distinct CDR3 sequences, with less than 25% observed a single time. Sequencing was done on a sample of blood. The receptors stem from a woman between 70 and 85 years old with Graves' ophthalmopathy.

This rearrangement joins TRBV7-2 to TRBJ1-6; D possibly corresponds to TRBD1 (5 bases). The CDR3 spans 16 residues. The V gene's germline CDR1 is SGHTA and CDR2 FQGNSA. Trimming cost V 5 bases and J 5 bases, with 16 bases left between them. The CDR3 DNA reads TGTGCCAGCAGCGCGATGGGGCCAGCAAATAATTCACCCCTCCACTTT. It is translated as CASSAMGPANNSPLHF.

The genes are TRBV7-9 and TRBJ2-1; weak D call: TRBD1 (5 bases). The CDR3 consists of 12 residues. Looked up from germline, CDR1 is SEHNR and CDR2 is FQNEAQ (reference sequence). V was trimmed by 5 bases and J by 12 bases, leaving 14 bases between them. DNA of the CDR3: TGTGCCAGCAGCAGTCAGGGTCTTGGGCAGTTCTTC. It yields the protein CASSSQGLGQFF.

The CDR3 reads CASSVGQGTNQPQHF. As DNA, the CDR3 is TGTGCCAGCAGCGTGGGGCAGGGGACCAATCAGCCCCAGCATTTT. The rearrangement uses TRBV9 and TRBJ1-5; tentatively, D is TRBD1 (6 bases). There are 15 residues in the CDR3. Germline V gene sequence: CDR1 SGDLS, CDR2 YYNGEE. V was clipped by 2 bases and J by 3 bases, with 12 bases between them. The whole variable domain, remainder taken from reference TRBV9 and TRBJ1-5, is DSGVTQTPKHLITATGQRVTLRCSPRSGDLSVYWYQQSLDQGLQFLIQYYNGEERAKGNILERFSAQQFPDLHSELNLSSLELGDSALYFCASSVGQGTNQPQHFGDGTRLSIL.

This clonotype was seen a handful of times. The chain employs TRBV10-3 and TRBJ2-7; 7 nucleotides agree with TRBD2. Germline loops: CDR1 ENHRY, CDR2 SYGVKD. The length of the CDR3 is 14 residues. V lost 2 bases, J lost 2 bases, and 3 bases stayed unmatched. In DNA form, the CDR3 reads TGTGCCATCAGTGAGGGGACTAAAGCCTACGAGCAGTACTTC. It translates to CAISEGTKAYEQYF.

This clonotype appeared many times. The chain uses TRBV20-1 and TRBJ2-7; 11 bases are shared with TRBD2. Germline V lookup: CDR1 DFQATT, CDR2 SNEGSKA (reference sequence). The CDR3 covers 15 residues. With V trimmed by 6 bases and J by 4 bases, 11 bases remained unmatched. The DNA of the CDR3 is TGCAGTGCGAGTAGCGGGAGGGCCTCAGGGTACGAGCAGTACTTC. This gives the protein CSASSGRASGYEQYF.

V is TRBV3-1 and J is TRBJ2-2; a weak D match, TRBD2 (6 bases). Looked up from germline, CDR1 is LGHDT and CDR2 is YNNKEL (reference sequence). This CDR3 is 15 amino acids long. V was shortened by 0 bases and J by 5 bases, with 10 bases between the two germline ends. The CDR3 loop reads CASSQDSRGTGELFF. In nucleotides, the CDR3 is TGTGCCAGCAGCCAAGACTCTCGGGGGACCGGGGAGCTGTTTTTT.

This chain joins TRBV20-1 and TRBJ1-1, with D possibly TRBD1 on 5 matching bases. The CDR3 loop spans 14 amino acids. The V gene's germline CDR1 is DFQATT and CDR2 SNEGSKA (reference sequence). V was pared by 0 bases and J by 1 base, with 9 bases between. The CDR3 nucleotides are TGCAGTGCTAGAGATGGGCAGGGGAACACTGAAGCTTTCTTT. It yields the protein CSARDGQGNTEAFF.

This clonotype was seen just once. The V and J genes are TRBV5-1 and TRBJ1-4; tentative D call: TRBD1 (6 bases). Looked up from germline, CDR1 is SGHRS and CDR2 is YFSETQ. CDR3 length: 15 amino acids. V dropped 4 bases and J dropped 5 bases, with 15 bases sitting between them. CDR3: CASSLQDSKNEKLFF. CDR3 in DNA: TGCGCCAGCAGCCTTCAGGACAGCAAGAATGAAAAACTGTTTTTT.

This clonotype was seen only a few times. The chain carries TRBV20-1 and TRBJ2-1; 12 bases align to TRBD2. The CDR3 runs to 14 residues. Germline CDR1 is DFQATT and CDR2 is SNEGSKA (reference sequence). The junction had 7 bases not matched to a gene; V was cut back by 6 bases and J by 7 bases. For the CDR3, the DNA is TGCAGTGCCTCCAGACTAGCGGGAGCAAATGAGCAGTTCTTC. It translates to CSASRLAGANEQFF.

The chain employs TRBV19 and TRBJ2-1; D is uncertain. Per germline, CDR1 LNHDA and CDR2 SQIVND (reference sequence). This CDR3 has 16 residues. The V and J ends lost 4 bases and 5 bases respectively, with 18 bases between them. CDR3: CASSKKFRVWDNEQFF. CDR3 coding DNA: TGTGCCAGTAGTAAGAAGTTCCGGGTCTGGGACAATGAGCAGTTCTTC. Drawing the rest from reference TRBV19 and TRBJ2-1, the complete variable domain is DGGITQSPKYLFRKEGQNVTLSCEQNLNHDAMYWYRQDPGQGLRLIYYSQIVNDFQKGDIAEGYSVSREKKESFPLTVTSAQKNPTAFYLCASSKKFRVWDNEQFFGPGTRLTVL.

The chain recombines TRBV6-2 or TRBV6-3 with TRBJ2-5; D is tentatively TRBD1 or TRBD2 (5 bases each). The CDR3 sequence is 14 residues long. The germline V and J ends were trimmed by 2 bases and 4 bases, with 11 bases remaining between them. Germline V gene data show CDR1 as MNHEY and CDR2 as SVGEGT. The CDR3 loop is CASSYQGGGETQYF. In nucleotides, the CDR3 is TGTGCCAGCAGTTACCAAGGTGGGGGAGAGACCCAGTACTTC.

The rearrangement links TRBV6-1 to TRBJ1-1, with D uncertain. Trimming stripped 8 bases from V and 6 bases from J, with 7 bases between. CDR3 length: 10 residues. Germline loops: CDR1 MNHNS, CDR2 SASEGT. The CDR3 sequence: CASRLAEAFF. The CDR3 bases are TGTGCCAGCCGGTTGGCTGAAGCTTTCTTT.

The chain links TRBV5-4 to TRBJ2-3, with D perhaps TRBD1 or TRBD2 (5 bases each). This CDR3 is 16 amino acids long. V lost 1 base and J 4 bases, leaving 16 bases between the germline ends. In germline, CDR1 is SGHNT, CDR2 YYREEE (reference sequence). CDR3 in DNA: TGTGCCAGCAGCTTGAATGCTTGGGGGAGTTCAGATACGCAGTATTTT. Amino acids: CASSLNAWGSSDTQYF. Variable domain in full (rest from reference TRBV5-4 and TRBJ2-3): ETGVTQSPTHLIKTRGQQVTLRCSSQSGHNTVSWYQQALGQGPQFIFQYYREEENGRGNFPPRFSGLQFPNYSSELNVNALELDDSALYLCASSLNAWGSSDTQYFGPGTRLTVL.